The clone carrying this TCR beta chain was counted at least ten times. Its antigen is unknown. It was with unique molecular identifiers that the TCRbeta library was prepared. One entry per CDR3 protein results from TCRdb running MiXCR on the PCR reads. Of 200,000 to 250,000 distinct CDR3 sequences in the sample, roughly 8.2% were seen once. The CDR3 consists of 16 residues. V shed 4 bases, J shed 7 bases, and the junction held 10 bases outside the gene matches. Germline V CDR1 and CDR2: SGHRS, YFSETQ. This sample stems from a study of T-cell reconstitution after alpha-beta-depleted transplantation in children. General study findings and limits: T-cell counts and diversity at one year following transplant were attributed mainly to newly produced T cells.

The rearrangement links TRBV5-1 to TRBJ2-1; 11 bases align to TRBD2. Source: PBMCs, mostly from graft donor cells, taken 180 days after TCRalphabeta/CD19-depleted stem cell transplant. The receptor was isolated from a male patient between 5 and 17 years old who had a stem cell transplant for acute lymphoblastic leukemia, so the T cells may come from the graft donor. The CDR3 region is CASSIPGTSGSNEQFF. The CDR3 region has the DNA TGCGCCAGCAGCATTCCCGGAACTAGCGGGAGTAATGAGCAGTTCTTC.